This T cell receptor (beta chain) was documented in a study of T-cell reconstitution after alpha-beta-depleted transplantation in children (dated by TCRdb to the mid-2010s). At the level of the whole study: Using TCR repertoire profiling, the study quantitatively followed how T-cell immune reconstitution unfolded in children after TCRalphabeta/CD19-depleted allogeneic hematopoietic cell transplantation.

Sample treatment or condition, as interpreted from the label and publication: allogeneic hematopoietic cell transplantation with graft depleted of TCRalphabeta T cells and CD19 B cells. The children who served as transplant recipients had been given grafts of TCRalphabeta/CD19-depleted allogeneic hematopoietic cells. Overall study outcomes, separate from this receptor: The apparently early recovery of alphabetaT-cell counts about two months after transplant reportedly depended on only several hundred rapidly expanded clones that came from non-depleted graft cells. Hyperexpanded clone frequencies declined over subsequent months; after one year, T-cell counts and TCRbeta diversity were mostly attributed to newly produced T cells. In some patients, high TCRbeta diversity at day 60 was attributed to recipient T cells and intrathymic progenitors that had survived conditioning.

This clonotype was counted between two and nine times. Its target antigen remains unknown. Base qualities are not provided; no much larger clone lies one nucleotide away. To prepare the library, PCR was applied. The sequencing machine was an Illumina HiSeq 2500. Molecular barcoding was employed in the preparation of TCR libraries, with unique molecular identifiers being used to normalize TCRbeta repertoire quantification. The public reads were reprocessed in TCRdb via fastp at Q25 and MiXCR, keeping in-frame beta chains. For every CDR3 protein sequence, its rows merge into one entry that carries the most common genes and DNA. This sample gives roughly 100,000 distinct CDR3 sequences in total; roughly 7.2% of them show up just once. The top ten clonotypes cover about a sixth of the sample. The material was PBMCs, obtained before TCRalphabeta/CD19-depleted stem cell transplant. The sequence was collected from a boy aged 2 to 9 with acute lymphoblastic leukemia, due to receive a stem cell transplant.

The DNA sequence is as follows: TGTGCCAGCAAGGGCTCCGGGTCGAGGACAGATACGCAGTATTTT. It encodes CASKGSGSRTDTQYF. The chain is encoded by TRBV6-1 joined to TRBJ2-3; no D segment can be confidently identified. There are 15 amino acids in the CDR3, from cysteine to phenylalanine inclusive. The DNA shown is the 45-base CDR3, in frame from base 1. Trimming takes 7 bases from V and 3 bases from J, and the germline ends sit 17 bases apart. CDR1 and CDR2 (MNHNS, SASEGT) derive from the germline V gene.